The clone carrying this TCR beta chain was recorded many times. What it recognizes is unknown. Time point reported: persistent/refractory GD, antithyroid drugs over 5 years with positive TRAb. The TCR library was made from RNA extracted from PBMCs. The patients were enrolled through endocrinology in Xi'an, China. The TCR beta library used iRepertoire HTBI primers with Arm-PCR amplification of CDR3. TCRdb re-called the multiplex PCR reads through MiXCR, storing one row per CDR3 protein. The data show about 470,000 distinct CDR3 sequences, with about 20% seen just once and 7% to 10% held by the top ten. V shed 1 base and J 10 bases; nucleotides not matched to a gene: 7. The CDR3 length is 13 residues. The V gene's germline CDR1 is SGHVS and CDR2 FQNEAQ. These data originate in a study of regulatory T cells in long-lasting Graves disease. Whole-study findings and limits: There were preferences for TRBV28, TRBJ1-2 and TRBJ2-5 in persistent disease.

The TCR originated in a female donor with Graves disease. Sequenced here: peripheral blood mononuclear cells (PBMCs), sampled when the disease was refractory, from a patient treated with antithyroid drugs. The J gene is TRBJ2-7, the V gene TRBV7-8; 7 positions match TRBD2. For the CDR3, the DNA is TGTGCCAGCAGCTTAGATCGGGGAGGGCCCCAGTACTTC. This codes for CASSLDRGGPQYF.